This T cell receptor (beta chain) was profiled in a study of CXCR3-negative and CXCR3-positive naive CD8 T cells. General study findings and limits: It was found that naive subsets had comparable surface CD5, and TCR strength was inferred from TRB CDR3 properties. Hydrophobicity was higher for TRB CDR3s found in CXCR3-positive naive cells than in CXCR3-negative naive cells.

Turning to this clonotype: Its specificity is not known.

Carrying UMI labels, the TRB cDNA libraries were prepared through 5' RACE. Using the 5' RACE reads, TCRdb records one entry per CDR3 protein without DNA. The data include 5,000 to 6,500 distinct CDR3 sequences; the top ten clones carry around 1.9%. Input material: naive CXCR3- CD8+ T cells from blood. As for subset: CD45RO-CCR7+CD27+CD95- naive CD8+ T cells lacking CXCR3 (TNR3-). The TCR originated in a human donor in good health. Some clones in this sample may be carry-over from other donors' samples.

CDR3: CASSLQTVLLLEQYF. The J gene is TRBJ2-7, the V gene TRBV6-2 or TRBV6-3. This CDR3 is built from 15 residues. Germline V gene lookup returns CDR1 MNHEY and CDR2 SVGEGT.